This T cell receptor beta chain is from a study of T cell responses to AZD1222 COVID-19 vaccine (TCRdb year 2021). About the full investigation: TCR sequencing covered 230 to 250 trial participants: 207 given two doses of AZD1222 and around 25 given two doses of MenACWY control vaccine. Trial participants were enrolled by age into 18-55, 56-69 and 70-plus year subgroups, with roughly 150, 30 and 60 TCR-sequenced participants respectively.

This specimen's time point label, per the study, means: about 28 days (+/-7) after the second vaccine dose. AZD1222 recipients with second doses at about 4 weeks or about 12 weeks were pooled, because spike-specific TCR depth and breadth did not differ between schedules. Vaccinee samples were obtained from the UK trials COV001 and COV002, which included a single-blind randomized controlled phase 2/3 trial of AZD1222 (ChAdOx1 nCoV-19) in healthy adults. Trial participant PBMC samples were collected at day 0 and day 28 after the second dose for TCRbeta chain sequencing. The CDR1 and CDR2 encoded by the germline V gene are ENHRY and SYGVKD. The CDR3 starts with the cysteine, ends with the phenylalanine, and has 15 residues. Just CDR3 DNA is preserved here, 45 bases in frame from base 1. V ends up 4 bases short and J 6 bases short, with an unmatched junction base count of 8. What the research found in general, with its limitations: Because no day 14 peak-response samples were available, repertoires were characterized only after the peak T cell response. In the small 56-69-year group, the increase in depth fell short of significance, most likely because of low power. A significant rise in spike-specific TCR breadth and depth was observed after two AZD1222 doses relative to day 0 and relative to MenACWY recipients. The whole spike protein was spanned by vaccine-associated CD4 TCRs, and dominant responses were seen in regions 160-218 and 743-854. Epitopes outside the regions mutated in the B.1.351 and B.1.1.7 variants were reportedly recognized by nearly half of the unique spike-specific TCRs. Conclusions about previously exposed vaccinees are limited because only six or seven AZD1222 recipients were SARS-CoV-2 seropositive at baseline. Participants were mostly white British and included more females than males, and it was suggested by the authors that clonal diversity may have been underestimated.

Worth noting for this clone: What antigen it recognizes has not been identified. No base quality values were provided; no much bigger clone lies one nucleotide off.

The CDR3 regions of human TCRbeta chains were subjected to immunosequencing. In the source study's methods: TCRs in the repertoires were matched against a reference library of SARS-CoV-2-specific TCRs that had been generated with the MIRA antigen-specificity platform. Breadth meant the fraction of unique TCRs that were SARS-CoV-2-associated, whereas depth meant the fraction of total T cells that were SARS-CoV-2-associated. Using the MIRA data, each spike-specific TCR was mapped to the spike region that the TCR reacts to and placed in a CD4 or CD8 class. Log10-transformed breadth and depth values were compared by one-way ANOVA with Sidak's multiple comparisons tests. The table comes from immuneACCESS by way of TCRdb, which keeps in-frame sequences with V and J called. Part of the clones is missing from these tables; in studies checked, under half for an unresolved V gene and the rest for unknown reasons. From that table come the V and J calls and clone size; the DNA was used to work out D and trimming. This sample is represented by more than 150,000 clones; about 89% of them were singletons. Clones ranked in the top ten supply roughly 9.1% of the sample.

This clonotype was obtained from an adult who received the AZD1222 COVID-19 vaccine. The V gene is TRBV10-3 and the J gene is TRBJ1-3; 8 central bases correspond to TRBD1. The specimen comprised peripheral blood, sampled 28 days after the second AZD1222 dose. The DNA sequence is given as TGTGCCATCAGTGTGGACAGGGAGTTTTTAAACACCATATATTTT. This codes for CAISVDREFLNTIYF.